These T cell receptor beta chains were read from a single sample in a study of blood T cells in healthy people across ages. TCRdb reanalysed the 5' RACE reads using MiXCR and keeps one entry per CDR3 protein. The data contain roughly 700,000 distinct CDR3 sequences, 32% of them singletons. The sequencing input was blood. All receptors derive from a woman aged 80 or over in good health. Both conserved end residues are part of each CDR3. A D gene is named only where the DNA matches it firmly. Clone sizes are given selectively: once, few, many, or a class where the clone is expanded.

j_call | clone_size | v_call | cdr3_length | d_call | cdr3_aa | cdr3_nt
TRBJ1-5 | NA | TRBV2 | 15 | NA | CASSQLGSSNQPQHF | TGTGCCAGCAGTCAGCTCGGGAGTAGCAATCAGCCCCAGCATTTT
TRBJ2-4 | many | TRBV20-1 | 14 | NA | CSARAGARRDIQYF | TGCAGTGCTAGGGCGGGGGCGAGAAGGGACATTCAGTACTTC
TRBJ2-7 | NA | TRBV7-2 | 16 | TRBD2 | CASSPGLAGAVREQYF | TGTGCCAGCAGCCCTGGACTAGCGGGGGCTGTCCGCGAGCAGTACTTC
TRBJ1-2 | many | TRBV20-1 | 11 | NA | CSAKADDGYTF | TGCAGTGCTAAGGCGGACGATGGCTACACCTTC
TRBJ2-1 | many | TRBV28 | 11 | NA | CASTGTWWQFF | TGTGCCAGCACCGGTACCTGGTGGCAGTTCTTC
TRBJ1-2 | many | TRBV27 | 15 | TRBD1 | CASSSQDRELYGYTF | TGTGCCAGCAGTTCGCAGGACAGGGAGCTCTATGGCTACACCTTC
TRBJ2-3 | few | TRBV24-1 | 14 | NA | CATSSPGAKDTQYF | TGTGCCACCAGCTCTCCGGGGGCCAAAGATACGCAGTATTTT
TRBJ1-1 | NA | TRBV7-3 | 13 | NA | CASSLVSGAEAFF | TGTGCCAGCAGCTTAGTTTCAGGGGCTGAAGCTTTCTTT
TRBJ2-3 | many | TRBV7-7 | 15 | NA | CASSPGLTVTDTQYF | TGTGCCAGCAGCCCGGGCCTGACCGTCACAGATACGCAGTATTTT
TRBJ2-5 | many | TRBV7-9 | 13 | NA | CASSSSVQETQYF | TGTGCCAGCAGCTCCTCCGTCCAAGAGACCCAGTACTTC
TRBJ2-1 | NA | TRBV5-4 | 14 | TRBD1 | CASSLGGQGGEQFF | TGTGCCAGCAGCTTGGGGGGACAGGGGGGTGAGCAGTTCTTC
TRBJ2-1 | many | TRBV14 | 15 | TRBD1 | CASSPSGQGYNEQFF | TGTGCCAGCAGCCCCTCGGGACAGGGATACAATGAGCAGTTCTTC
TRBJ2-5 | many | TRBV15 | 14 | TRBD1 | CATSPGQVQETQYF | TGTGCCACCAGCCCCGGACAGGTCCAAGAGACCCAGTACTTC
TRBJ1-6 | many | TRBV12-3/TRBV12-4 | 15 | NA | CASSPRSPYNSPLHF | TGTGCCAGCAGTCCCCGCAGTCCCTATAATTCACCCCTCCACTTT
TRBJ2-3 | many | TRBV6-6 | 14 | TRBD2 | CASSQTSGVYTQYF | TGTGCCAGCAGTCAGACTAGCGGGGTCTATACGCAGTATTTT
TRBJ1-4 | few | TRBV4-3 | 14 | NA | CASSQDMVNEKLFF | TGCGCCAGCAGCCAAGATATGGTTAATGAAAAACTGTTTTTT
TRBJ2-5 | NA | TRBV27 | 13 | NA | CASSVPGRETQYF | TGTGCCAGCAGTGTCCCGGGTCGAGAGACCCAGTACTTC
TRBJ2-7 | NA | TRBV7-2 | 16 | TRBD2 | CASSAQTSGRGPERYF | TGTGCCAGCAGCGCCCAGACTAGCGGGAGGGGTCCCGAGCGGTACTTC
TRBJ2-5 | many | TRBV27 | 16 | TRBD2 | CASTGLAGGPRETQYF | TGTGCCAGCACCGGACTAGCGGGGGGGCCCCGAGAGACCCAGTACTTC
TRBJ1-5 | many | TRBV7-9 | 15 | NA | CASSLGGDRGQPQHF | TGTGCCAGCAGCTTAGGGGGGGATCGGGGGCAGCCCCAGCATTTT
TRBJ2-1 | NA | TRBV7-9 | 14 | TRBD2 | CASNPGLAINEQFF | TGTGCCAGCAACCCGGGACTAGCTATCAATGAGCAGTTCTTC
TRBJ1-1 | many | TRBV12-3/TRBV12-4 | 16 | TRBD1 | CASSDGQGWFNTEAFF | TGTGCCAGCAGTGACGGACAGGGGTGGTTTAACACTGAAGCTTTCTTT
TRBJ2-1 | NA | TRBV9 | 16 | NA | CASSSGDARGYNEQFF | TGTGCCAGCAGCTCCGGAGACGCGCGGGGCTACAATGAGCAGTTCTTC
TRBJ2-1 | NA | TRBV20-1 | 13 | NA | CSARGLDGNEQFF | TGCAGTGCTAGGGGCCTGGATGGAAATGAGCAGTTCTTC
TRBJ2-5 | NA | TRBV12-3/TRBV12-4 | 13 | NA | CASSFSAEETQYF | TGTGCCAGCAGTTTCTCGGCGGAAGAGACCCAGTACTTC
TRBJ1-1 | NA | TRBV27 | 13 | NA | CASKGTPNTEAFF | TGTGCCAGCAAGGGAACCCCGAACACTGAAGCTTTCTTT
TRBJ2-7 | many | TRBV25-1 | 13 | TRBD1 | CASSVGQIYEQYF | TGTGCCAGCAGTGTGGGACAGATCTACGAGCAGTACTTC
TRBJ2-1 | few | TRBV7-3 | 15 | TRBD2 | CAGSPPGLGYNEQFF | TGTGCCGGCAGCCCTCCGGGACTAGGATATAATGAGCAGTTCTTC
TRBJ2-1 | NA | TRBV10-3 | 14 | NA | CAIRGGATYNEQFF | TGCGCCATCAGGGGGGGGGCTACCTACAATGAGCAGTTCTTC
TRBJ1-2 | many | TRBV29-1 | 13 | NA | CSAQLSTGYGYTF | TGCAGCGCTCAACTGTCTACCGGGTATGGCTACACCTTC
TRBJ1-1 | NA | TRBV21-1 | 16 | NA | CASSKAGREAVTEAFF | TGTGCCAGCAGCAAAGCGGGGCGAGAGGCGGTCACTGAAGCTTTCTTT
TRBJ2-1 | NA | TRBV7-2 | 15 | TRBD2 | CASSLGTSGGYEQFF | TGTGCCAGCAGCTTAGGGACTAGCGGGGGGTATGAGCAGTTCTTC
TRBJ2-7 | many | TRBV27 | 15 | TRBD2 | CASSLLGGGHREQYF | TGTGCCAGCAGTTTACTCGGGGGGGGGCATCGCGAGCAGTACTTC
TRBJ2-5 | NA | TRBV20-1 | 13 | NA | CSADRRAQETQYF | TGCAGTGCTGACCGACGTGCCCAAGAGACCCAGTACTTC
TRBJ2-7 | NA | TRBV4-1 | 14 | NA | CASSQDRVDYEQYF | TGCGCCAGCAGCCAAGATCGGGTCGATTACGAGCAGTACTTC
TRBJ2-5 | many | TRBV5-1 | 15 | NA | CASSLLPSSDETQYF | TGCGCCAGCAGCTTGCTTCCTAGTTCAGATGAGACCCAGTACTTC
TRBJ1-3 | few | TRBV5-1 | 14 | TRBD1 | CASSTGATGNTIYF | TGCGCCAGCAGTACAGGGGCAACTGGAAACACCATATATTTT
TRBJ2-3 | NA | TRBV20-1 | 16 | TRBD2 | CSASRGLAGVKDTQYF | TGCAGTGCTAGCCGTGGACTAGCGGGAGTGAAAGATACGCAGTATTTT
TRBJ2-3 | many | TRBV20-1 | 13 | NA | CSAPGTARDTQYF | TGCAGTGCCCCGGGGACCGCGAGGGATACGCAGTATTTT
TRBJ2-7 | NA | TRBV6-1 | 16 | NA | CASSEFPGNSTYEQYF | TGTGCCAGCAGTGAATTTCCAGGTAACAGTACCTACGAACAGTACTTC
TRBJ1-5 | few | TRBV20-1 | 16 | NA | CSARGRTALSNQPQHF | TGCAGTGCTAGAGGGCGGACGGCCCTTAGCAATCAGCCCCAGCATTTT
TRBJ2-3 | many | TRBV7-9 | 15 | NA | CASTRLAAITDTQYF | TGTGCCAGCACTCGGCTAGCAGCCATCACAGATACGCAGTATTTT
TRBJ1-3 | NA | TRBV5-1 | 14 | TRBD1 | CASSRGQSGHTIYF | TGCGCCAGCAGCCGGGGACAGAGCGGGCACACCATATATTTT
TRBJ2-5 | NA | TRBV7-9 | 13 | NA | CAILKEGEETQYF | TGTGCCATCCTAAAGGAGGGGGAAGAGACCCAGTACTTC
TRBJ2-7 | many | TRBV4-2 | 16 | TRBD2 | CASSQESAGTTYEQYF | TGTGCCAGCAGCCAAGAATCGGCGGGGACTACCTACGAGCAGTACTTC
TRBJ2-5 | many | TRBV20-1 | 12 | TRBD2 | CSAKLARETQYF | TGCAGTGCCAAACTAGCGAGAGAGACCCAGTACTTC